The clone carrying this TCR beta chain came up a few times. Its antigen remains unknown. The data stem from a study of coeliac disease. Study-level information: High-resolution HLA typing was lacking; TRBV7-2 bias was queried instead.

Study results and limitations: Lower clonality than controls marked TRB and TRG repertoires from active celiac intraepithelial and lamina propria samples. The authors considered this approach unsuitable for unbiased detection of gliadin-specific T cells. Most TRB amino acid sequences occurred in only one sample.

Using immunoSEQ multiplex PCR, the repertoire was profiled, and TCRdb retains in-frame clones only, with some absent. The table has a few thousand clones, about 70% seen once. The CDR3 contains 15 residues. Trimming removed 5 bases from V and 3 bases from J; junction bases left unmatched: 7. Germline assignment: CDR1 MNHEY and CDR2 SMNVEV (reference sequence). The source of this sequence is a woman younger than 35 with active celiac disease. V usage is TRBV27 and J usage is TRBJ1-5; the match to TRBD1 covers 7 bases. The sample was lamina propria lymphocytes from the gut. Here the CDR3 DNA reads TGTGCCAGCAGTGTTAAGGGACAGCACAATCAGCCCCAGCATTTT. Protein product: CASSVKGQHNQPQHF.